This T cell receptor (beta chain) is drawn from a study of blood T cell repertoires in COVID-19. Measured with immunoSEQ multiplex PCR; TCRdb has only the in-frame clones, and not every one. The table has roughly 100,000 clones, 90% to 95% seen once. This CDR3 has 12 amino acids. V shed 5 bases and J shed 8 bases, with 13 bases lying between them. CDR1 and CDR2 (germline): SQVTM, ANQGSEA. This chain joins TRBV29-1 and TRBJ2-1; D might be TRBD1 (5 bases). Sequencing was performed on peripheral blood. The receptor's source is a woman between 45 and 65 years old in a cohort sampled during active COVID-19. CDR3 sequence: CSVLFRAYEQFF. The DNA for the CDR3 is TGCAGCGTTCTTTTCAGGGCATATGAGCAGTTCTTC.